This T cell receptor (beta chain) was observed in a study of T cell responses to AZD1222 COVID-19 vaccine (dated by TCRdb to the early 2020s). In the study overall: AZD1222 recipients given second doses at about 4 weeks or at about 12 weeks were pooled, since spike-specific TCR depth and breadth were not found to differ between the two schedules. Trial participants were enrolled by age into 18-55, 56-69 and 70-plus year subgroups, with roughly 150, 30 and 60 TCR-sequenced participants respectively. TCR sequencing was performed for roughly 240 trial participants, of whom around 200 were given two doses of AZD1222 and around 25 were given two doses of MenACWY control vaccine. What the work shows at the level of the full study, not this receptor alone: After two AZD1222 doses, spike-specific TCR breadth and depth were significantly higher than at day 0 and than in MenACWY recipients. Nearly half of unique spike-specific TCRs reportedly recognized epitopes outside regions mutated in the B.1.351 and B.1.1.7 variants. Vaccine-associated CD4 TCRs spanned the whole spike protein, with dominant responses in regions 160-218 and 743-854. Only a handful of AZD1222 recipients were SARS-CoV-2 seropositive at baseline, limiting conclusions about previously exposed vaccinees. No day 14 peak-response samples were available, so repertoires were characterized only after the peak T cell response. The 56-69-year group was small, and its depth increase did not reach significance, likely because of low power. Participants were mostly white British and included more females than males, and it was suggested by the authors that clonal diversity may have been underestimated.

A word on this clone: Its target antigen remains unknown. Base qualities are not provided; no much larger clone lies one nucleotide away.

What this sample's time point label stands for: baseline before first vaccination. Vaccinee samples were obtained from the UK trials COV001 and COV002, which included a single-blind randomized controlled phase 2/3 trial of AZD1222 (ChAdOx1 nCoV-19) in healthy adults. Trial participant PBMC samples were collected at day 0 and day 28 after the second dose for TCRbeta chain sequencing. The CDR3 has 14 amino acids, counting the end cysteine and phenylalanine. Just the 42-base CDR3 DNA is kept, in frame starting at base 1. From the germline V gene (reference sequence), CDR1 is SGHNT and CDR2 is YYREEE. V is clipped by 4 bases and J by 6 bases, and the sequence between their germline boundaries is 17 bases long. The CDR3 regions of human TCRbeta chains were subjected to immunosequencing. The study's own analysis went as follows. TCRs in the repertoires were compared against a reference library of SARS-CoV-2-specific TCRs that had been generated with the MIRA antigen-specificity platform. Breadth was defined as the fraction of unique TCRs that were SARS-CoV-2-associated, and depth was defined as the fraction of total T cells that were SARS-CoV-2-associated. Each spike-specific TCR was assigned to its reactive spike region and to a CD4 or CD8 class using the MIRA data. Log10-transformed breadth and depth values were compared by one-way ANOVA with Sidak's multiple comparisons tests. As stored in TCRdb, this immuneACCESS dataset retains in-frame rearrangements with V and J assigned. A fraction of the clones does not appear; measured against another copy, unresolved V genes explain less than half of the discrepancy, and the remainder lacks a known reason. V, J and clone size are taken as reported in that table, and D and trimming were inferred from the DNA itself. For this sample there are about 110,000 clones; roughly 90% appear just once. The biggest ten clones account for approximately 15% of the sample.

Rearrangement joined TRBV5-4 to TRBJ2-7; the D element could tentatively be TRBD1 or TRBD2, as 6 bases agree for each. The sequence was obtained from an adult in good health. The sample was peripheral blood, taken on day 0 of AZD1222 vaccination. The CDR3 protein: CASSPRGGLGEQYF. Read as DNA, the sequence is TGTGCCAGCAGCCCGAGAGGGGGGCTGGGCGAGCAGTACTTC.